This T cell receptor (beta chain) was profiled in a study of blood T cell repertoires in COVID-19. The V gene end was trimmed by 5 bases and the J gene end by 7 bases; junction bases not matched to a gene: 14. The CDR3 consists of 16 residues. From germline, CDR1 is SGHTA and CDR2 FQGTGA. TCRdb's copy holds only in-frame clones and misses some; the assay was immunoSEQ multiplex PCR. The sample has 120,000 to 150,000 clones; about 87% are singletons. What was sequenced was peripheral blood. The TCR comes from a woman aged 50 to 65 with acute or convalescent COVID-19. The rearrangement joins TRBV7-3 to TRBJ1-2, with 9 positions matching TRBD1. CDR3 protein: CASSPGPTGGKGGYTF. DNA of the CDR3: TGTGCCAGCAGCCCCGGCCCGACAGGGGGTAAGGGTGGCTACACCTTC.